Sequencing of this T cell receptor beta chain was carried out in a study of human T cells and chemical hapten exposure (dated by TCRdb to about 2021). Regarding the research as a whole: For sensitization, 2% DPC in acetone was applied to a roughly 2 cm by roughly 2 cm area of upper inner arm skin. Patch testing was done on the upper back using Finn chambers containing 0.01% DPC, and results were scored after 6 days according to International Contact Dermatitis Research Group standards. Libraries were combined into a pool for sequencing, and differences in TCR yield between samples came mainly from small differences in library volumes within the pool. Throughout the study period of 20 to 25 weeks, patients also received therapeutic DPC doses to the scalp every week. In alopecia patients, the study followed how the peripheral blood TCR repertoire changed in vivo over primary and secondary sensitization to diphenylcyclopropenone (DPC), a hapten. Blood for TCR sequencing was provided by twenty-nine alopecia patients at one to four time points (pre-sensitization, 2, 6 and 24 weeks). Blood samples were taken from patients before sensitization (week 0) and then at 2, 6 and about 24 weeks after DPC sensitization. Most of the patients in the cohort were female, and the cohort covered alopecia areata with under or over 50% scalp involvement, alopecia totalis and alopecia universalis.

This clonotype has only a few counts. Which antigen it targets is not known. No base quality information exists; no much larger clone differs at one position. Based on the germline V gene, the CDR1 and CDR2 sequences are SQVTM and ANQGSEA. V trim: 5 bases; J trim: 6 bases; unmatched bases: 6. The CDR3, from cysteine to phenylalanine, totals 14 residues. The CDR3 DNA has 42 bases and is translated from base 1. Library prep was done by RACE. Sequencing took place on a NextSeq 500. During library preparation, unique molecular identifiers were attached to individual cDNA molecules so that TCRs could be counted in a quantitative, reproducible way. From each blood RNA sample, both TCR alpha and TCR beta chains were sequenced. As for how the authors treated the data: Samples had a median of roughly 91,000 TCRs, with a range from roughly 20,000 to 700,000. V, J and CDR3 annotation of the TCR reads was performed with the Decombinator software suite. To make PS versus PT1 abundance plots, every sample was subsampled to the same number of TCRs (28,000). TCRs were defined as expanded if absent before sensitization and observed at least eight times at the 2-week time point. TCRdb reworked the public reads: Q25 trimming with fastp, MiXCR clone assembly, productive beta chains retained. CDR3 protein duplicates are merged, each entry listing the most common genes and DNA. In this record, the V and J calls reflect TCRdb's handling and not the investigators' own analysis. Present in this sample are some 180,000 distinct CDR3 sequences, about 25% of which were seen just once. The leading ten clones occupy about 2.3% of the sample.

The time point label, as the study defines it: patch test 3, about 24 weeks after DPC sensitization. The sample's treatment or condition label, decoded: therapeutic diphenylcyclopropenone sensitization with weekly scalp DPC. Blood at each patch-test visit was drawn before the patch test was applied. Eligible patients were aged 18 to 70, diagnosed with alopecia, deemed suitable for DPC therapy, and excluded if pregnant. Unfractionated whole blood was collected in Tempus Blood RNA tubes, and total RNA was extracted from that blood. Paper-wide results and their limitations: Expanded TCRs formed significantly more large CDR3 similarity clusters than pre-sensitization or healthy control sets, consistent with antigen-driven responses. Alopecia, a presumed autoimmune disease, was present in all patients, so the immune response of the patients might differ from that of healthy individuals. The number of TCRs above 1 in 1000 frequency did not change with DPC sensitization; there was no evidence of global repertoire structure alterations. The number of PT1 expanded TCRs positively correlated with patch test score, significant at thresholds 8, 16 and 32 but not 4. After repeated subsampling, the strength of the expansion versus patch-test correlation and the threshold at which it became significant changed.

Recombination joined TRBV29-1 with TRBJ2-1; a stretch of 11 junction bases matches TRBD2. Sequencing was performed on whole blood, taken in connection with sensitization to the hapten diphenylcyclopropenone (DPC). The sequence derives from a woman aged 40 to 55 with alopecia areata. Some clones in this sample may be carry-over from other donors' samples. The DNA is as follows: TGCAGCGTTTCAGCTAGCGGGAGGTTCAATGAGCAGTTCTTC. Its protein product is CSVSASGRFNEQFF.